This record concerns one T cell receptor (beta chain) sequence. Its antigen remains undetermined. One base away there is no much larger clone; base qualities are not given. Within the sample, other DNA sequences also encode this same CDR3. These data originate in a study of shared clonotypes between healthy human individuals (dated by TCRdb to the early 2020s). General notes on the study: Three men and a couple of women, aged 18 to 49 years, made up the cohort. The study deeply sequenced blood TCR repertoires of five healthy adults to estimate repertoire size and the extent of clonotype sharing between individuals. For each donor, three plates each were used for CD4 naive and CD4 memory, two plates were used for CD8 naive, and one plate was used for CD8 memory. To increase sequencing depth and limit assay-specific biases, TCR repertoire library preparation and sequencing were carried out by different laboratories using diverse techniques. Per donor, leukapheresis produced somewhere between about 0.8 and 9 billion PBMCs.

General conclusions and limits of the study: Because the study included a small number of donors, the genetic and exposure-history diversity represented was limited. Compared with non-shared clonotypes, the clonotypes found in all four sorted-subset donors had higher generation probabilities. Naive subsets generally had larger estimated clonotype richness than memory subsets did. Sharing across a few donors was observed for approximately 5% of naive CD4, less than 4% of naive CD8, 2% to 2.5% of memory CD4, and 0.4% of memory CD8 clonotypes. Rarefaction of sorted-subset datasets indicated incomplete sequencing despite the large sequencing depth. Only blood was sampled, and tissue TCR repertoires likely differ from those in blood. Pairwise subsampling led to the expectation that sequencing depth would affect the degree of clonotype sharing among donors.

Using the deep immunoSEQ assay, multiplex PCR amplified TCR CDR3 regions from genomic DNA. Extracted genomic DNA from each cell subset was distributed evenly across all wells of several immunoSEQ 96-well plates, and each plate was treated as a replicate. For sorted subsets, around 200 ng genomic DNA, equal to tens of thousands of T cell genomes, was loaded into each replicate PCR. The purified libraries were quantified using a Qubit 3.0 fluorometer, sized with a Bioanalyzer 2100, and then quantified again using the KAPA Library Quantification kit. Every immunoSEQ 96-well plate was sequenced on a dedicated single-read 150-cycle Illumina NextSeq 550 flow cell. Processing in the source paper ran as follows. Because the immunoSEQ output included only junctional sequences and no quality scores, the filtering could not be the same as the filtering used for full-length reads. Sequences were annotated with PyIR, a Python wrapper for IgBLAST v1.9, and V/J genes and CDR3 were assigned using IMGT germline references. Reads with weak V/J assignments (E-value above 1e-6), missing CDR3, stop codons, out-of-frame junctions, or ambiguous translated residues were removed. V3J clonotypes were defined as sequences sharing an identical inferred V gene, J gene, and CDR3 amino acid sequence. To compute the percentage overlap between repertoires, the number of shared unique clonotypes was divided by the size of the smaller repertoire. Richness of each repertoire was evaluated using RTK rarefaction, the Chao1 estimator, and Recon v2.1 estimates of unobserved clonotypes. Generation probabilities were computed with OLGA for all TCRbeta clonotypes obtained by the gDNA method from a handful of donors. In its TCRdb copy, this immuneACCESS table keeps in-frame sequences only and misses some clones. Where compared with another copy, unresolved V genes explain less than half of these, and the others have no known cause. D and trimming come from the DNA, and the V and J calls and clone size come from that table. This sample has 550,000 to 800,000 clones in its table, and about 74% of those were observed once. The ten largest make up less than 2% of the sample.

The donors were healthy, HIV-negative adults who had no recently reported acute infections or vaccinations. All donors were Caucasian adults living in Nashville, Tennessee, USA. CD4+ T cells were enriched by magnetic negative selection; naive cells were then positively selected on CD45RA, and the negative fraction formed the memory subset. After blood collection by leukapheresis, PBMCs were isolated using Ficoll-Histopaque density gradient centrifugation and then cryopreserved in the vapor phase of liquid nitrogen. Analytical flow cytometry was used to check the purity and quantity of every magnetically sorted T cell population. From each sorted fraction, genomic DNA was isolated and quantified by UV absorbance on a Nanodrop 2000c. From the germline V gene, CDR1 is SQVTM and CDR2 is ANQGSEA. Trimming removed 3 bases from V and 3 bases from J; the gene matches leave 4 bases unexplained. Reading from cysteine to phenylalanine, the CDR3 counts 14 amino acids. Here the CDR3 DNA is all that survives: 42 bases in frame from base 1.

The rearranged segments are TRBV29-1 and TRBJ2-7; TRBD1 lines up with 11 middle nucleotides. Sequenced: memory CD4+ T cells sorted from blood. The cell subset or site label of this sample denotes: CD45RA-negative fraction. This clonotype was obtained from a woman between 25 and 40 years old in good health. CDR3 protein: CSVEAGTGGYEQYF. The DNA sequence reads TGCAGCGTTGAGGCCGGGACAGGGGGCTACGAGCAGTACTTC.